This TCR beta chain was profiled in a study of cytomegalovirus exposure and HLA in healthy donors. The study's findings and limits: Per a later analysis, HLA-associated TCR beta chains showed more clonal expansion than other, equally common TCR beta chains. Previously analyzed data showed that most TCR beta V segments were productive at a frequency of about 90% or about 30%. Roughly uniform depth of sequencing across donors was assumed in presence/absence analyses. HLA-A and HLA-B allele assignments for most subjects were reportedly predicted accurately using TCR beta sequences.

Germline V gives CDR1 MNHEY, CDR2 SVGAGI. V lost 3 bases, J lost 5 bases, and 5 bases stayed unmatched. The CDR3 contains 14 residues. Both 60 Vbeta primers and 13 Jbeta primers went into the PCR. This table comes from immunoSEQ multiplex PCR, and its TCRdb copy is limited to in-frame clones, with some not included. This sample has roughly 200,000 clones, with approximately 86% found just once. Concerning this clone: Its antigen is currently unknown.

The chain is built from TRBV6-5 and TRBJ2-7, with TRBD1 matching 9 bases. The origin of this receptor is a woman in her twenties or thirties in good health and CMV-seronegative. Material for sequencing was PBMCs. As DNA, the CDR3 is TGTGCCAGCAGTTATCGGACAGGGGATCACGAGCAGTACTTC. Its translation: CASSYRTGDHEQYF.